The next 4 T cell receptor beta chains were all read from a single sample in a study of blood T cell repertoires in COVID-19. Method: immunoSEQ multiplex PCR; TCRdb's copy keeps in-frame clones and lacks some. The table has tens of thousands of clones, more than 60% seen once. Source material: peripheral blood. The receptor set was obtained from a man in his 70s with acute or convalescent COVID-19.

This clone was counted at least ten times. V and J are TRBV27 and TRBJ1-6; the D gene is possibly TRBD1 (5 bases). This CDR3 is 17 amino acids long. V dropped 6 bases and J dropped 3 bases, with 18 bases sitting between them. The germline gives CDR1 MNHEY, CDR2 SMNVEV (reference sequence). The CDR3 nucleotides are TGTGCCAGCAGACCCGGGACTGACATGATCTATAATTCACCCCTCCACTTT. It yields the protein CASRPGTDMIYNSPLHF.

This clone was seen once. J is TRBJ1-4 and V is TRBV6-5; possibly TRBD1 for D (6 bases). Looked up from germline, CDR1 is MNHEY and CDR2 is SVGAGI. The V gene lost 6 bases and the J gene lost 4 bases, with 12 bases spanning the gap. This CDR3 contains 14 residues. The CDR3 coding sequence is TGTGCCAGCAGACGGGGGGCTGGTAATGAAAAACTGTTTTTT. It yields the protein CASRRGAGNEKLFF.

This chain joins TRBV6-5 and TRBJ2-7, with TRBD2 as a possible D gene (5 bases). Germline V gene data show CDR1 as MNHEY and CDR2 as SVGAGI. Trimming took 5 bases from V and 2 from J, leaving 16 bases between them. The CDR3 extends over 15 amino acids. CDR3 bases: TGTGCCAGCAGTCAACGGACTGGACCTCCCTACGAGCAGTACTTC. It yields the protein CASSQRTGPPYEQYF.

The chain links TRBV28 to TRBJ1-1; unclear D gene. This CDR3 spans 13 amino acids. The germline CDR1 and CDR2 sequences are MDHEN and SYDVKM. V lost 7 bases, J lost 0 bases, and 9 bases lay in between. CDR3 sequence (DNA): TGTGCCAGCATGGAGGAGATGAACACTGAAGCTTTCTTT. Translating gives CASMEEMNTEAFF.